The clone carrying this T cell receptor beta chain was seen at least ten times. Its antigen is not known. This sample is part of a study of blood T cells in healthy people across ages. Study summary: Every two T cells gave about one barcoded beta molecule via template switching. Study results and caveats: Naive and antigen-experienced cells could not be conclusively compared, given unsorted PBMCs. Naive T cell percentage and TCR beta diversity correlated strongly. Because donor CMV status was unknown, expanded clonotype changes were possibly confounded.

A second PCR, run for about 7 to 11 cycles, used a sample-barcoded 5' primer plus a J-beta primer mix. TCRdb redid the calling of the 5' RACE reads with MiXCR, one entry per CDR3 protein. The table has under 950,000 distinct CDR3 sequences, roughly 20% seen once. This sequence was found in a man aged 65 to 85 in good health. Source material: blood.

CDR3 nucleotides: TGTGCCAGCAGCTTACTAGCGGGAGGGAGACGCACAGATACGCAGTATTTT. Translating it yields CASSLLAGGRRTDTQYF. V is TRBV5-6 and J is TRBJ2-3, with 13 bases identical to TRBD2. Per the germline V gene, CDR1 is SGHDT and CDR2 is YYEEEE. With 2 bases clipped from V and 1 base from J, the junction kept 4 bases outside the gene matches. The CDR3 length is 17 residues.